A single TCR beta chain is shown here with its context. The data originate from a study of shared clonotypes between healthy human individuals. Libraries were prepared by immunoSEQ multiplex PCR; TCRdb keeps only in-frame clonotypes and omits some of them. The sample carries 2,500,000 or so clones, around 90% recorded once. CD45RA-negative memory and CD45RA+ naive subsets were split from the CD4+ cells. V gave up 4 bases and J gave up 0 bases; unmatched junction bases: 8. The CDR3 runs 17 residues. Germline V gene data show CDR1 as MGHRA and CDR2 as YSYEKL. Sequenced material: naive CD4+ T cells sorted from blood. Subset in this sample: CD45RA+ positively selected. This clonotype originated in a man aged 18 to 29 in good health. This rearrangement joins TRBV4-1 to TRBJ2-5, with 10 bases aligning to TRBD2. In DNA, the CDR3 is TGCGCCAGCAGCCGGCAAGCTAGCGGGGGATACCAAGAGACCCAGTACTTC. It is translated as CASSRQASGGYQETQYF.